The T cell receptor (beta chain) under discussion was sequenced for a study of blood T cell repertoires in COVID-19. Study context: In each case, the material was cDNA or gDNA derived from T cells, B-cell-depleted T cells, or PBMCs.

Libraries were prepared by immunoSEQ multiplex PCR; TCRdb keeps only in-frame clonotypes and omits some of them. The table lists approximately 200,000 clones, 80% to 90% of them singletons. Specimen: PBMCs or T cells enriched from blood (not recorded which). The TCR comes from a woman between 18 and 29 years old in a cohort exposed to, infected with or recovered from COVID-19 (not recorded which).

The CDR3 DNA sequence: TGTGCCAGCAGCTTAAACCCAGGGAAAGAGACCCAGTACTTC. Translating it yields CASSLNPGKETQYF. This chain links TRBV7-3 with TRBJ2-5; weak D call: TRBD1 (5 bases). Germline loops: CDR1 SGHTA, CDR2 FQGTGA. This CDR3 spans 14 amino acids. V lost 1 base and J lost 3, with 9 bases in between.